The 25 T cell receptor beta chains below all came from one sample that was sequenced in a study of beta chain features in type 1 diabetes. Expressed TCRB transcripts were sequenced after all isolated RNA was converted to cDNA. This table comes from immunoSEQ multiplex PCR, and its TCRdb copy is limited to in-frame clones, with some not included. The sample lists 350,000 to 400,000 clones, more than 13% occurring once. Input material: naive CD4+ T cells from blood. The receptors stem from a young woman in good health.

The rearrangement links TRBV10-3 to TRBJ2-1, with a weak D call TRBD1 (6 bases). Germline V gene lookup returns CDR1 ENHRY and CDR2 SYGVKD. The CDR3 length is 15 residues. Deletions cut 4 bases from V and 7 bases from J, with 17 bases between. The CDR3 nucleotides are TGTGCCATCAGTGGAACAGGGCTGGGTCGGAATGAGCAGTTCTTC. Its translation: CAISGTGLGRNEQFF.

This clone was counted between two and nine times. This sequence joins TRBV5-1 and TRBJ2-7; D possibly corresponds to TRBD1 (7 bases). The V end was cut by 2 bases, the J end by 5 bases, with 14 bases between. This CDR3 is built from 14 residues. The germline V gene encodes CDR1 SGHRS and CDR2 YFSETQ. The CDR3 nucleotides are TGCGCCAGCAGCTTTGCGACAGGGAGGAACGAGCAGTACTTC. Translation: CASSFATGRNEQYF.

This sequence joins TRBV15 and TRBJ1-1; TRBD1 matches 8 bases. This CDR3 comprises 16 residues. Per the germline V gene, CDR1 is LNHNV and CDR2 is YYDKDF (reference sequence). With V trimmed by 0 bases and J by 5 bases, 8 bases remained unmatched. Here the CDR3 DNA reads TGTGCCACCAGCAGAGATTGGAACAGGGGGGGGACTGAAGCTTTCTTT. Encoded protein: CATSRDWNRGGTEAFF.

The rearrangement joins TRBV18 to TRBJ2-1; 7 nucleotides match TRBD1. V dropped 1 base and J dropped 6; count of bases not matched to a gene: 3. This CDR3 is 14 amino acids long. Germline V CDR1 and CDR2: KGHSH, LQKENI. CDR3 amino acids: CASSPLGTANEQFF. CDR3 nucleotides: TGTGCCAGCTCACCACTAGGGACAGCCAATGAGCAGTTCTTC.

In this sample, this clone turned up a few times. The CDR3, as DNA: TGTGCCAGCAGACCTGCTGGGTGGGGGGTTGCGGACTATGGCTACACCTTC. It specifies CASRPAGWGVADYGYTF. The J gene is TRBJ1-2, the V gene TRBV5-6; tentatively, D is TRBD1 (5 bases). V was trimmed by 5 bases and J by 3 bases, leaving 23 bases between them. From germline, CDR1 is SGHDT and CDR2 YYEEEE. There are 17 residues in the CDR3.

The rearrangement joins TRBV30 to TRBJ1-4, with D uncertain. V was cut by 2 bases and J by 10 bases, with 14 bases left in between. Germline loops: CDR1 GTSNPN, CDR2 SVGIG (reference sequence). CDR3 size: 13 residues. CDR3 residues: CAWSSRAMGKLFF. Here the CDR3 DNA reads TGTGCCTGGAGTTCGCGGGCCATGGGAAAACTGTTTTTT.

The chain links TRBV19 to TRBJ2-1; no reliable D call. The length of the CDR3 is 11 residues. V was clipped by 7 bases and J by 9 bases, with 10 bases between them. CDR1 is LNHDA and CDR2 is SQIVND in the germline V gene (reference sequence). CDR3 bases: TGTGCCAGTAAAGAGTTGAGTGAGCAGTTCTTC. Protein sequence: CASKELSEQFF.

The chain has TRBV9 and TRBJ2-2; 8 bases are a match to TRBD2. The CDR3 loop spans 15 amino acids. CDR1 is SGDLS, CDR2 YYNGEE, per germline. J was trimmed by 2 bases and V by 7 bases; bases with no gene match: 7. CDR3 protein: CASGSGTSNTGELFF. CDR3 DNA sequence: TGTGCCAGCGGTTCCGGGACTAGTAACACCGGGGAGCTGTTTTTT. The full variable domain, completed using reference TRBV9 and TRBJ2-2, is DSGVTQTPKHLITATGQRVTLRCSPRSGDLSVYWYQQSLDQGLQFLIQYYNGEERAKGNILERFSAQQFPDLHSELNLSSLELGDSALYFCASGSGTSNTGELFFGEGSRLTVL.

J is TRBJ1-1 and V is TRBV28; the D is unclear. V was pared by 5 bases and J by 5 bases, with 15 bases between. This CDR3 comprises 14 residues. Looked up from germline, CDR1 is MDHEN and CDR2 is SYDVKM. The CDR3: CASSNFLGRTEAFF. The CDR3 nucleotides are TGTGCCAGCAGTAACTTTTTGGGCAGAACTGAAGCTTTCTTT. Filled out from reference TRBV28 and TRBJ1-1, the complete variable domain reads DVKVTQSSRYLVKRTGEKVFLECVQDMDHENMFWYRQDPGLGLRLIYFSYDVKMKEKGDIPEGYSVSREKKERFSLILESASTNQTSMYLCASSNFLGRTEAFFGQGTRLTVV.

V gene TRBV5-1 combines with J gene TRBJ2-6; D unclear. V was pared by 0 bases and J by 2 bases, with 6 bases between. Germline V CDR1 and CDR2: SGHRS, YFSETQ. The CDR3 has 15 amino acids. DNA for the CDR3: TGCGCCAGCAGCTTGGGCACTCCTGGGGCCAACGTCCTGACTTTC. Translation gives CASSLGTPGANVLTF.

The chain has TRBV10-3 and TRBJ2-7, with a tentative D call TRBD1 (5 bases). Germline V gene data show CDR1 as ENHRY and CDR2 as SYGVKD. CDR3 length: 17 residues. Trimming took off 2 bases at V and 5 bases at J, with 22 bases between the two ends. The CDR3 reads CAISEPQQALPSDEQYF. The CDR3 nucleotides read TGTGCCATCAGTGAGCCTCAACAGGCTTTGCCGTCAGACGAGCAGTACTTC.

This clone was recorded a few times. This rearrangement joins TRBV29-1 to TRBJ1-5; D is unresolved. The CDR3 is 14 residues long. CDR1 and CDR2 (germline): SQVTM, ANQGSEA. Trimming pared 4 bases from V and 4 bases from J, leaving 14 bases between. The chain's CDR3 is CSVVFPGFNQPQHF. The CDR3 DNA reads as TGCAGCGTTGTGTTTCCAGGATTTAATCAGCCCCAGCATTTT.

The gene calls are TRBV7-9 and TRBJ1-3; D gene uncertain. Trimming stripped 5 bases from V and 2 bases from J, with 7 bases between. Germline V gives CDR1 SEHNR, CDR2 FQNEAQ (reference sequence). The CDR3 covers 13 residues. CDR3 in DNA: TGTGCCAGCAGCCTAACTGCTGGAAACACCATATATTTT. This sequence encodes CASSLTAGNTIYF.

This clone was counted a few times. CDR3 nucleotides: TGCGCCAGCAGCGGCAGCGGGAGGGCTATCAATGAGCAGTTCTTC. It is translated as CASSGSGRAINEQFF. This chain uses TRBV5-1 with TRBJ2-1; 10 bases align to TRBD2. The germline V gene encodes CDR1 SGHRS and CDR2 YFSETQ. The CDR3 totals 15 residues. V shed 4 bases, J shed 6 bases, and the junction held 7 bases outside the gene matches.

The CDR3 region has the DNA TGTGCCACCAGCAGAGCGGACAGGGGGCTGAGGAACACTGAAGCTTTCTTT. It translates to CATSRADRGLRNTEAFF. This chain uses TRBV15 with TRBJ1-1; 11 bases match TRBD1. CDR1 LNHNV and CDR2 YYDKDF come from the germline V gene (reference sequence). The V gene end was trimmed by 1 base and the J gene end by 1 base; junction bases not matched to a gene: 5. The CDR3 covers 17 residues. Combining the CDR3 with reference TRBV15 and TRBJ1-1 gives the whole variable domain DAMVIQNPRYQVTQFGKPVTLSCSQTLNHNVMYWYQQKSSQAPKLLFHYYDKDFNNEADTPDNFQSRRPNTSFCFLDIRSPGLGDTAMYLCATSRADRGLRNTEAFFGQGTRLTVV.

The chain couples TRBV4-2 to TRBJ1-5, with TRBD1 matching 8 bases. This CDR3 has 14 amino acids. Germline CDR1 reads LGHNA; CDR2 reads YNFKEQ. With V trimmed by 3 bases and J by 5 bases, 3 bases remained unmatched. The CDR3 protein is CASSHDRGHQPQHF. The CDR3 DNA is TGTGCCAGCAGCCATGACAGGGGCCATCAGCCCCAGCATTTT.

The V call is TRBV27, the J call TRBJ2-1; the match to TRBD2 covers 9 bases. The CDR3 spans 14 residues. CDR1 and CDR2 from the germline V gene are MNHEY and SMNVEV (reference sequence). V was pared by 8 bases and J by 7 bases, with 9 bases of the junction left unmatched. CDR3 amino acids: CASRRLAAGNEQFF. The CDR3 region has the DNA TGTGCCAGCCGTAGACTAGCGGCGGGGAATGAGCAGTTCTTC.

This clone was seen only a few times. The rearrangement links TRBV29-1 to TRBJ2-3; D is perhaps TRBD1 (6 bases). From germline, CDR1 is SQVTM and CDR2 ANQGSEA. This CDR3 spans 13 amino acids. With 4 bases removed from V and 1 base from J, the gap between germline ends came to 9 bases. DNA for the CDR3: TGCAGCGTTGGAGGGGGTGGCACAGATACGCAGTATTTT. As protein: CSVGGGGTDTQYF.

This clone turned up a few times. V and J are TRBV6-5 and TRBJ2-1; 10 bases match TRBD2. V was clipped by 5 bases and J by 15 bases; unmatched bases: 16. Germline V gives CDR1 MNHEY, CDR2 SVGAGI. This CDR3 has 15 amino acids. Written as DNA, the CDR3 is TGTGCCAGCAGTCCCTCTTCCCCTAGCGGGAGCTTCGGGTTCTTC. It specifies CASSPSSPSGSFGFF.

V is TRBV6-5 and J is TRBJ2-7; D is unresolved. Per germline, CDR1 MNHEY and CDR2 SVGAGI. The CDR3 covers 12 residues. Trimming left V 6 bases short and J 3 bases short, with 9 bases between. CDR3 loop: CASRAENYEQYF. In DNA form, the CDR3 reads TGTGCCAGCAGGGCTGAAAACTACGAGCAGTACTTC.

The DNA for the CDR3 is TGTGCCAGCAGCTCGGTGGGGGGACTAGCGGACACAGATACGCAGTATTTT. Residues: CASSSVGGLADTDTQYF. V gene TRBV7-6 combines with J gene TRBJ2-3; 11 nucleotides line up with TRBD2. V trimming: 4 bases; J trimming: 2 bases; junction bases outside the gene matches: 8. CDR1 SGHVS and CDR2 FNYEAQ come from the germline V gene. The CDR3 contains 17 residues.

The chain carries TRBV30 and TRBJ2-2; weak D call: TRBD2 (6 bases). The V gene's germline CDR1 is GTSNPN and CDR2 SVGIG (reference sequence). Trimming pared 0 bases from V and 1 base from J, leaving 15 bases between. The CDR3 sequence is 17 residues long. The DNA of the CDR3 is TGTGCCTGGAGTGTAAATCGGGAGACACAGAACACCGGGGAGCTGTTTTTT. Its protein is CAWSVNRETQNTGELFF.

This chain uses TRBV28 with TRBJ2-2, with 10 bases matching TRBD2. Germline lookup yields CDR1 MDHEN and CDR2 SYDVKM. This CDR3 region has 17 residues. The V and J ends lost 6 bases and 2 bases, in that order; junction bases with no gene match: 9. The CDR3 protein is CASRFLTSGVNTGELFF. CDR3 DNA sequence: TGTGCCAGCAGGTTCCTAACTAGCGGGGTTAACACCGGGGAGCTGTTTTTT.

The chain links TRBV5-6 to TRBJ2-7, with 8 bases lining up with TRBD2. Germline loops: CDR1 SGHDT, CDR2 YYEEEE. V gave up 1 base and J gave up 0 bases; unmatched junction bases: 9. The CDR3 has 17 amino acids. Here the CDR3 reads CASSLRPASGFSYEQYF. The CDR3, as DNA: TGTGCCAGCAGCTTGCGACCCGCTAGCGGGTTCTCCTACGAGCAGTACTTC.

V is TRBV9 and J is TRBJ1-2, with 7 bases matching TRBD1. The germline CDR1 and CDR2 sequences are SGDLS and YYNGEE. This CDR3 region has 16 residues. V was pared by 3 bases and J by 2 bases, with 10 bases of the junction left unmatched. CDR3 sequence: CASSAVPTGVNYGYTF. The CDR3 DNA reads TGTGCCAGCAGCGCGGTGCCTACAGGGGTGAACTATGGCTACACCTTC.